The rows below give T cell receptor beta chains drawn from one sample of a study of identical twins. MiXCR, run by TCRdb on the 5' RACE reads, gives a single entry per CDR3 protein. Of 200,000 to 250,000 distinct CDR3 sequences in the sample, around 8.1% were seen once. The sample was also reused in another study, on yellow fever vaccine responses in identical twins.

The sequenced material came from memory (CD45RO+) T cells sorted from blood. The receptors were gathered from a woman aged 18-35 years in good health. Each CDR3 is given with its conserved first and last residue. D genes are given only for firm matches. Size is stated for part of the rows, as once, few or many counts, or as a class when the clone is expanded.

clone size,V gene,D gene,J gene,CDR3 protein,CDR3 DNA
many,TRBV7-2,NA,TRBJ2-1,CASSLTRSSYNEQFF,TGCGCCAGCAGCTTGACTAGAAGCTCCTACAATGAGCAGTTCTTC
many,TRBV10-3,TRBD1,TRBJ2-3,CAIRDPPRGLGTDTQYF,TGTGCCATCAGGGACCCACCCAGGGGGCTCGGCACAGATACGCAGTATTTT
many,TRBV5-1,NA,TRBJ2-3,CASSLSGIRTDTQYF,TGCGCCAGCAGCTTGTCCGGAATACGCACAGATACGCAGTATTTT
NA,TRBV7-2,NA,TRBJ2-7,CASSKLTGIEQYF,TGTGCCAGCAGCAAACTCACAGGGATCGAGCAGTACTTC
few,TRBV3-1,NA,TRBJ2-5,CASSQSGGGETQYF,TGTGCCAGCAGCCAATCCGGGGGCGGGGAGACCCAGTACTTC
NA,TRBV6-1,NA,TRBJ2-3,CASRTGHTQYF,TGTGCCAGCAGAACAGGGCATACGCAGTATTTT
many,TRBV4-2,NA,TRBJ2-1,CASSHQLASQDNEQFF,TGTGCCAGCAGCCATCAATTAGCGAGTCAGGACAATGAGCAGTTCTTC
NA,TRBV2,NA,TRBJ2-1,CASSGRGKNEQFF,TGTGCCAGCAGTGGCAGGGGTAAAAATGAGCAGTTCTTC
NA,TRBV4-2,NA,TRBJ1-2,CASSLFTGTAYSGYTF,TGTGCCAGCAGCCTTTTTACCGGGACTGCATACTCCGGCTACACCTTC
NA,TRBV10-3,TRBD2,TRBJ2-7,CAISEGREKYF,TGTGCCATCAGTGAGGGGCGGGAGAAGTACTTC
many,TRBV5-1,NA,TRBJ1-3,CASSFTGPRSGNTIYF,TGCGCCAGCAGCTTTACAGGGCCTCGATCTGGAAACACCATATATTTT
few,TRBV5-5,NA,TRBJ2-7,CASSLRATEQYF,TGTGCCAGCAGCTTGAGAGCGACTGAGCAGTACTTC
many,TRBV24-1,TRBD2,TRBJ2-3,CATSGLAGAASTDTQYF,TGTGCCACCAGTGGCCTAGCGGGGGCCGCTAGCACAGATACGCAGTATTTT
many,TRBV7-3,NA,TRBJ1-2,CASSAQADANYGYTF,TGTGCCAGCAGCGCCCAGGCAGATGCTAACTATGGCTACACCTTC
many,TRBV7-9,NA,TRBJ1-1,CASSLDGEDTEAFF,TGTGCCAGCAGCTTAGACGGGGAGGACACTGAAGCTTTCTTT
many,TRBV10-3,TRBD1,TRBJ2-7,CAIGRTGNYEQYF,TGTGCCATCGGACGGACAGGGAACTACGAGCAGTACTTC